This note documents a single T cell receptor (beta chain) sequence. This entry is derived from a study of T cell changes during pregnancy in multiple sclerosis. This CDR3 is 15 amino acids long. Looked up from germline, CDR1 is LGHNA and CDR2 is YNFKEQ. J was trimmed by 3 bases and V by 1 base; bases with no gene match: 6. Clones were read by immunoSEQ multiplex PCR, and TCRdb kept only the in-frame ones, dropping some. The data show about 60,000 clones, about 90% seen once. The sample was peripheral blood, taken in the second trimester of pregnancy. V is TRBV4-2 and J is TRBJ2-7; 7 positions agree with TRBD1. The source of this sequence is a female donor in good health, enrolled as a control in a pregnancy study. CDR3 protein: CASSQVEGAGYEQYF. For the CDR3, the DNA is TGTGCCAGCAGCCAAGTCGAGGGGGCCGGCTACGAGCAGTACTTC.